This TCR beta chain was found in a study of OX40 agonist ivuxolimab in advanced cancers. Overall study context: Ivuxolimab, an agonist antibody against OX40 (CD134), was given to patients. Points from the study as a whole: Researchers report that CD8+ T cells had, on average, more expanded clones than CD4+. The CD4+ and CD8+ T cells in the blood had expanded clonally by week 6 at 0.1 to 3.0 mg/kg. Low normalized clonal expansion also occurred in some nonresponding patients.

V dropped 0 bases and J dropped 2 bases, with 8 bases sitting between them. CDR3 length equals 15 residues. Germline V lookup: CDR1 LGHNA, CDR2 YNFKEQ. Sequencing used immunoSEQ multiplex PCR; TCRdb keeps in-frame clones, though not all of them. The table lists 50,000 to 65,000 clones, more than 75% of them singletons. The sample holds one count of this clone. The antigen remains undetermined. The chain is built from TRBV4-2 and TRBJ1-5, with D unresolved. This specimen was CD4+ or CD8+ T cells sorted from blood, taken in a trial of the OX40 agonist ivuxolimab. The clonotype comes from an adult with an advanced solid tumor such as melanoma, head and neck, liver or kidney cancer. CDR3 residues: CASSQDRARNQPQHF. In DNA, the CDR3 is TGTGCCAGCAGCCAAGATCGGGCACGCAATCAGCCCCAGCATTTT.